What follows describes a single T cell receptor beta chain. The method was immunoSEQ multiplex PCR; TCRdb's version includes in-frame clones alone and lacks a portion of them. Of 180,000 or so clones listed, more than 75% are singletons. Germline V gives CDR1 MGHDK, CDR2 SYGVNS. The V and J ends lost 6 bases and 1 base, in that order; junction bases with no gene match: 7. CDR3 size: 15 residues. This entry belongs to a study of blood T cell repertoires in COVID-19. Individuals drawn from around 25 US areas were roughly 18 to 89 years old. Participants were placed into cohorts based on the clinical history they reported. Participants in the exposed group had met a COVID-19 case in the 2 weeks before joining the study.

The receptor was isolated from a man aged 55-75 years who had been exposed to COVID-19. J is TRBJ1-2 and V is TRBV25-1; 8 nucleotides align to TRBD1. Sequencing used PBMCs or T cells enriched from blood (not recorded which). The CDR3 loop reads CASSVTGGGNYGYTF. CDR3 bases: TGTGCCAGCAGCGTTACAGGGGGAGGTAACTATGGCTACACCTTC.